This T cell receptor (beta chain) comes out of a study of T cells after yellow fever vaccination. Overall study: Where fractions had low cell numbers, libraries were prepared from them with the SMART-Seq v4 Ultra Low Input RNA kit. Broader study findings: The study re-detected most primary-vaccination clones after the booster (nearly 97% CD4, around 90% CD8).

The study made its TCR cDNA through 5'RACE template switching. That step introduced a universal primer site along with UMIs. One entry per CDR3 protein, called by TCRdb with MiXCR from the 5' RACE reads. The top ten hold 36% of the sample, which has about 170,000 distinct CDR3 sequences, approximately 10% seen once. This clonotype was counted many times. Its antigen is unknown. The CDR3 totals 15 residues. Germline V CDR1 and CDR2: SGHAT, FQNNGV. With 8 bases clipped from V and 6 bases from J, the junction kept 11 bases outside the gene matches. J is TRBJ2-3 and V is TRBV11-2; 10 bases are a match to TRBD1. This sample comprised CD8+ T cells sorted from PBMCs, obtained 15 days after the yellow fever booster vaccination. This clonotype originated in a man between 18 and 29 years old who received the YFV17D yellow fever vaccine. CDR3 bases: TGTGCCAGCGCTTCAGGGGACAGGGGCTCGGATACGCAGTATTTT. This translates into CASASGDRGSDTQYF.